These 32 T cell receptor beta chains came from one sample sequenced in a study of breast tumors, draining lymph nodes, adjacent tissues. Breast cancer patients provided tissue from their axillary draining lymph nodes. MiXCR, applied by TCRdb to the multiplex PCR reads, yields one record per CDR3 protein. The table lists some 97,000 distinct CDR3 sequences, over 20% of them singletons. Sequencing input: axillary lymph node tissue. The receptors were gathered from a female donor with breast cancer. Some clones in this sample may be carry-over from other donors' samples.

The chain links TRBV27 to TRBJ2-5; tentative D call: TRBD1 (6 bases). In germline, CDR1 is MNHEY, CDR2 SMNVEV (reference sequence). The CDR3 totals 15 residues. V was shortened by 6 bases and J by 0 bases, with 14 bases between the two germline ends. The CDR3 loop reads CASRQGPGNQETQYF. The CDR3 DNA follows: TGTGCCAGCAGACAGGGCCCCGGGAACCAAGAGACCCAGTACTTC.

Many counts were recorded for this clonotype. This chain links TRBV20-1 with TRBJ2-4, with D possibly being TRBD1 (6 bases). V was pared by 6 bases and J by 0 bases, with 15 bases between. CDR1 DFQATT and CDR2 SNEGSKA come from the germline V gene (reference sequence). The CDR3 covers 15 residues. CDR3 sequence (DNA): TGCAGTGCCAAAGGGGGAAACCTAGCCAAAAACATTCAGTACTTC. It specifies CSAKGGNLAKNIQYF.

There are many counts of this clonotype. The V and J genes are TRBV5-1 and TRBJ2-1; D perhaps matches TRBD2 (6 bases). The germline V gene encodes CDR1 SGHRS and CDR2 YFSETQ. V was trimmed by 0 bases and J by 0 bases, leaving 10 bases between them. CDR3 size: 16 residues. CDR3: CASSLVRGRSYNEQFF. The CDR3 region has the DNA TGCGCCAGCAGCTTGGTGCGGGGACGCTCCTACAATGAGCAGTTCTTC.

This clonotype was observed many times. The chain is built from TRBV5-1 and TRBJ2-5; 7 bases are shared with TRBD2. Unmatched junction bases numbered 4, after V lost 0 bases and J lost 5 bases. Per germline, CDR1 SGHRS and CDR2 YFSETQ. The CDR3 runs 14 residues. The CDR3 spells CASSLVWEGETQYF. The DNA for the CDR3 is TGCGCCAGCAGCTTGGTTTGGGAGGGGGAGACCCAGTACTTC.

Many counts were recorded for this clonotype. The chain employs TRBV19 and TRBJ2-2, with D possibly being TRBD1 (5 bases). From germline, CDR1 is LNHDA and CDR2 SQIVND (reference sequence). This CDR3 contains 14 residues. The V and J ends lost 1 base and 6 bases respectively, with 9 bases between them. For the CDR3, the DNA is TGTGCCAGTAGTATAGTCTTAGGGGCCGGGGAGCTGTTTTTT. This sequence encodes CASSIVLGAGELFF.

This clonotype was seen a few times. The chain carries TRBV27 and TRBJ1-1, with D possibly matching TRBD1 (5 bases). Per germline, CDR1 MNHEY and CDR2 SMNVEV (reference sequence). The CDR3 length is 13 residues. V lost 0 bases and J 8 bases, leaving 10 bases between the germline ends. CDR3 sequence reads: CASSLSETAEAFF. The CDR3 coding sequence is TGTGCCAGCAGTTTATCCGAGACAGCAGAAGCTTTCTTT.

On this clonotype: Since a much larger clone is just one base distant, this may be a read error. The J gene is TRBJ2-1, the V gene TRBV5-5; 8 bases line up with TRBD1. J lost 7 bases, V lost 2 bases, and 5 bases had no gene match. CDR1 is SGHKS, CDR2 YYEKEE, per germline (reference sequence). The CDR3 is 14 residues long. CDR3 DNA: TGTGCCAGCAGCTTTAGACAGGGGACTAATGAGCAGTTCTTC. Protein: CASSFRQGTNEQFF.

This clonotype has only a few counts. The chain links TRBV27 to TRBJ1-4; 7 positions agree with TRBD1. The germline CDR1 and CDR2 sequences are MNHEY and SMNVEV (reference sequence). Trimming took 4 bases from V and 7 from J; bases not matched to a gene: 6. CDR3 size: 14 residues. CDR3 nucleotide sequence: TGTGCCAGCAGTTCACAGGGGCGGGGTGAAAAACTGTTTTTT. Its protein is CASSSQGRGEKLFF.

This clonotype was recorded many times. The chain combines TRBV6-2 or TRBV6-3 with TRBJ2-7; 9 bases are a match to TRBD2. Germline trimming cut 7 bases from V and 4 bases from J; bases unmatched to any gene: 8. The germline V gene has CDR1 MNHEY and CDR2 SVGEGT. The CDR3 runs to 14 residues. CDR3 sequence reads: CASTLAGRLYEQYF. The CDR3, as DNA: TGTGCCAGCACCCTAGCGGGGAGACTGTACGAGCAGTACTTC.

V gene TRBV28 combines with J gene TRBJ1-4; D ambiguous. V lost 5 bases to trimming and J lost 11 bases, with 15 bases between them. This CDR3 contains 13 residues. Germline V gives CDR1 MDHEN, CDR2 SYDVKM. The CDR3 DNA follows: TGTGCCAGCAGTCTAGGGAAGGGAGGGAAACTGTTTTTT. It specifies CASSLGKGGKLFF.

This clonotype was observed at least ten times. This rearrangement joins TRBV2 to TRBJ2-7, with 7 bases lining up with TRBD2. CDR1 and CDR2 from the germline V gene are SNHLY and FYNNEI. J was trimmed by 4 bases and V by 4 bases; bases with no gene match: 7. The CDR3 spans 14 residues. CDR3 DNA: TGTGCCAGCAGTGCCGGGGAGGGATATTACGAGCAGTACTTC. This sequence encodes CASSAGEGYYEQYF.

In its sample, this clonotype was seen a few times. This chain uses TRBV4-2 with TRBJ2-1; 9 nucleotides match TRBD2. The J segment lost 4 bases and the V segment lost 0 bases, leaving 7 bases of the junction unmatched. This CDR3 region has 17 residues. CDR1 is LGHNA, CDR2 YNFKEQ, per germline. CDR3 protein: CASSQDPSGALYNEQFF. The CDR3 DNA is TGTGCCAGCAGCCAAGATCCTAGCGGGGCGTTATACAATGAGCAGTTCTTC.

At least ten counts were recorded for this clonotype. This chain joins TRBV10-3 and TRBJ2-7; D might be TRBD2 (7 bases). Germline lookup yields CDR1 ENHRY and CDR2 SYGVKD. With 7 bases removed from V and 6 bases from J, the gap between germline ends came to 16 bases. The CDR3 contains 13 residues. CDR3 sequence (DNA): TGTGCCATCACCAAGGGGGGGGAATCCGAGCAGTACTTC. Translated, it gives CAITKGGESEQYF.

This clonotype showed up many times. The genes are TRBV12-3 or TRBV12-4 and TRBJ2-1, with unresolved D. Trimming left V 0 bases short and J 0 bases short, with 0 bases between. The length of the CDR3 is 13 residues. This chain's CDR3 is CASSLASYNEQFF. The DNA for the CDR3 is TGTGCCAGCAGTTTAGCCTCCTACAATGAGCAGTTCTTC.

Note on this clonotype: This may come from a read error, since a much larger clone is one base off. The chain uses TRBV5-4 and TRBJ2-1, with 7 bases aligning to TRBD2. Germline CDR1 is SGHNT and CDR2 is YYREEE (reference sequence). V shed 1 base and J 0 bases; nucleotides not matched to a gene: 13. CDR3 length: 19 residues. The CDR3 sequence is CASSLWGGSALSSYNEQFF. The CDR3 DNA reads as TGTGCCAGCAGCTTGTGGGGCGGGAGCGCGCTTAGCTCCTACAATGAGCAGTTCTTC.

Comment on this clonotype: A much more abundant neighbour one base away suggests this may be a read error. The CDR3 does not close with the conserved phenylalanine or tryptophan, likely indicating a read error. The chain recombines TRBV28 with TRBJ2-7; D is uncertain. The CDR3 has 12 residues. The germline V gene has CDR1 MDHEN and CDR2 SYDVKM. The V gene lost 5 bases and the J gene lost 6 bases, with 11 bases spanning the gap. Here the CDR3 reads CASSPIASEQYL. The CDR3 nucleotides read TGTGCCAGCAGTCCCATCGCCAGCGAGCAGTACCTC.

This clonotype was detected ten times or more. This chain's CDR3 is CSAQEEGGYYNEQFF. The CDR3 DNA reads TGCAGTGCCCAGGAGGAAGGGGGATACTACAATGAGCAGTTCTTC. This chain links TRBV20-1 with TRBJ2-1; possible D gene TRBD1, 6 bases. The CDR3 runs 15 residues. Trimming took off 6 bases at V and 3 bases at J, with 18 bases between the two ends. Germline V gives CDR1 DFQATT, CDR2 SNEGSKA (reference sequence).

This clonotype was counted many times. This chain links TRBV20-1 with TRBJ2-7, with 8 positions matching TRBD1. Germline V CDR1 and CDR2: DFQATT, SNEGSKA (reference sequence). The CDR3 sequence is 13 residues long. With 6 bases clipped from V and 6 bases from J, the junction kept 10 bases outside the gene matches. CDR3 bases: TGCAGTGCGAGGACAGGGTCGAGGGGCGAGCAGTACTTC. It yields the protein CSARTGSRGEQYF.

The V gene is TRBV27, the J gene TRBJ2-1; 7 bases are shared with TRBD2. Germline-derived CDR1 and CDR2 are MNHEY and SMNVEV (reference sequence). The CDR3 length is 14 residues. Losses at the gene ends were 7 bases for V and 4 bases for J; bases not matched to a gene: 7. The CDR3 spells CASKVGRTYNEQFF. The CDR3 bases are TGTGCCAGCAAGGTCGGGAGGACTTACAATGAGCAGTTCTTC.

This clonotype was detected many times. The J gene is TRBJ2-7, the V gene TRBV6-1; D not resolved. Trimming left V 3 bases short and J 3 bases short, with 9 bases between. This CDR3 has 13 amino acids. CDR1 and CDR2 (germline): MNHNS, SASEGT. The CDR3 sequence is CASSDPGFYEQYF. DNA of the CDR3: TGTGCCAGCAGTGATCCTGGTTTCTACGAGCAGTACTTC.

On this clonotype itself: At one boundary the junction diverges from the germline segment, which might be a read error. This chain joins TRBV7-9 and TRBJ2-7, with D tentatively TRBD2 (6 bases). CDR3 length: 12 amino acids. Germline V gene data show CDR1 as SEHNR and CDR2 as FQNEAQ (reference sequence). The CDR3 sequence: CASSLGDFEQYF. The CDR3, as DNA: TGTGCCAGTAGCTTGGGGGACTTCGAGCAGTACTTC. Together with reference TRBV7-9 and TRBJ2-7, the CDR3 gives the full variable domain: DTGVSQNPRHKITKRGQNVTFRCDPISEHNRLYWYRQTLGQGPEFLTYFQNEAQLEKSRLLSDRFSAERPKGSFSTLEIQRTEQGDSAMYLCASSLGDFEQYFGPGTRLTVT.

The chain carries TRBV12-3 or TRBV12-4 and TRBJ1-1; TRBD1 is a possible D gene (6 bases). Deletions cut 2 bases from V and 0 bases from J, with 16 bases between. This CDR3 is built from 17 residues. CDR3 in amino acids: CASSLRWFRDMNTEAFF. For the CDR3, the DNA is TGTGCCAGCAGTTTAAGGTGGTTCAGGGACATGAACACTGAAGCTTTCTTT.

In this sample, this clonotype turned up a few times. This sequence joins TRBV29-1 and TRBJ1-1; TRBD1 might be the D (5 bases). Germline V gene data show CDR1 as SQVTM and CDR2 as ANQGSEA. The CDR3 extends over 12 amino acids. Trimming stripped 5 bases from V and 4 bases from J, with 11 bases between. The CDR3 DNA follows: TGCAGCGTTTTAGGGGTTAGCACTGAAGCTTTCTTT. The encoded protein is CSVLGVSTEAFF. The whole variable domain, filled in from reference TRBV29-1 and TRBJ1-1, reads SAVISQKPSRDICQRGTSLTIQCQVDSQVTMMFWYRQQPGQSLTLIATANQGSEATYESGFVIDKFPISRPNLTFSTLTVSNMSPEDSSIYLCSVLGVSTEAFFGQGTRLTVV.

Worth noting for this clonotype: Its ends do not fully match the called genes, so a read error is possible. CDR3 sequence: CASGQDGGAFIYGYTF. CDR3 nucleotides: TGCGCCAGCGGCCAAGATGGGGGGGCGTTTATCTATGGCTACACCTTC. The chain has TRBV4-1 and TRBJ1-2; possible D gene TRBD1, 6 bases. The length of the CDR3 is 16 residues. The germline gives CDR1 MGHRA, CDR2 YSYEKL.

This clonotype occurred a few times. The chain has TRBV6-2 or TRBV6-3 and TRBJ2-1; 9 positions agree with TRBD2. The CDR3 has 15 amino acids. The germline gives CDR1 MNHEY, CDR2 SVGEGT. After removal of 2 bases from V and 8 bases from J, the junction contained 7 bases not matched to a gene. The CDR3 loop reads CASSYVASGIYEQFF. In DNA form, the CDR3 reads TGTGCCAGCAGTTACGTGGCTAGCGGGATCTATGAGCAGTTCTTC.

In this sample, this clonotype turned up many times. The DNA is omitted, as the CDR3 cannot be located on it reliably, and the CDR3 follows TCRdb's listing. V usage is TRBV30 and J usage is TRBJ1-2. A total of 15 residues make up the CDR3, ends included. Germline V gene data show CDR1 as GTSNPN and CDR2 as SVGIG (reference sequence). Here the CDR3 reads CAWSVSLWISYGYTF.

This clonotype was observed at least ten times. The gene calls are TRBV5-1 and TRBJ1-6; no clear D gene. V was pared by 2 bases and J by 5 bases, with 8 bases between. Per germline, CDR1 SGHRS and CDR2 YFSETQ. The CDR3 is made up of 14 amino acids. This CDR3 reads CASSFGQDNSPLHF. CDR3 nucleotide sequence: TGCGCCAGCAGCTTCGGGCAGGATAATTCACCCCTCCACTTT.

In this sample, this clonotype turned up many times. This sequence joins TRBV29-1 and TRBJ2-2, with 7 bases lining up with TRBD1. Per germline, CDR1 SQVTM and CDR2 ANQGSEA. The CDR3 runs 13 residues. J gave up 1 base and V 7 bases, and 3 bases lay outside the gene matches. In DNA form, the CDR3 reads TGCAGCGCCCGGACAGGGAACACCGGGGAGCTGTTTTTT. The encoded protein is CSARTGNTGELFF.

The V call is TRBV13, the J call TRBJ2-1; 11 bases align to TRBD2. The CDR3 sequence is 16 residues long. Germline V gene data show CDR1 as PRHDT and CDR2 as FYEKMQ (reference sequence). V shed 5 bases and J 4 bases; nucleotides not matched to a gene: 7. CDR3 region: CASSPRTSGLYNEQFF. The DNA of the CDR3 is TGTGCCAGCAGCCCGCGGACTAGCGGGCTTTACAATGAGCAGTTCTTC.

The genes are TRBV27 and TRBJ1-2; D is unresolved. The length of the CDR3 is 15 residues. Germline V gene data show CDR1 as MNHEY and CDR2 as SMNVEV (reference sequence). V was pared by 6 bases and J by 4 bases, with 18 bases between. The CDR3 DNA follows: TGTGCCAGCAGAGGCCGTAATGTGGGTGGCTATGGCTACACCTTC. Translating gives CASRGRNVGGYGYTF.

This clonotype appeared once. A much more abundant neighbour one base away suggests this may be a read error. This chain links TRBV7-2 with TRBJ1-2; no clear D gene. There are 15 residues in the CDR3. Per germline, CDR1 SGHTA and CDR2 FQGNSA. CDR3 protein: CASSPAGGSFYGCTF. For the CDR3, the DNA is TGTGCCAGCAGCCCAGCAGGAGGGAGCTTCTATGGCTGCACCTTC.

This clonotype has a count of ten or more. The V gene is TRBV15, the J gene TRBJ2-2; 8 positions agree with TRBD1. V trimming: 3 bases; J trimming: 0 bases; junction bases outside the gene matches: 6. Germline V CDR1 and CDR2: LNHNV, YYDKDF (reference sequence). The length of the CDR3 is 17 residues. The CDR3 protein is CATSSYRGWTNTGELFF. The CDR3 nucleotides are TGTGCCACCAGCAGCTACAGGGGGTGGACGAACACCGGGGAGCTGTTTTTT.